This T cell receptor beta chain derives from a study of blood T cell repertoires in COVID-19. Study-wide background: Samples of COVID-19 (acute and convalescent) were obtained from the United States, Italy and Spain. The cDNA or gDNA used as material had been derived from T cells, B-cell-depleted T cells, or PBMCs.

The germline V gene has CDR1 LGHNA and CDR2 YNFKEQ. Trimming took 1 base from V and 5 from J; bases not matched to a gene: 7. The CDR3 extends over 15 amino acids. Per the original methods: Amplification of reference gene primers provided the estimated nucleated cell counts. Repertoires were generated with immunoSEQ multiplex PCR, while TCRdb's copy carries only in-frame clones and drops some. D and trimming were read from the DNA, whereas the V and J calls and clone size are those reported in that table. The sample includes about 250,000 clones, about 90% of them seen just once. The sequence derives from a man older than 75 with acute or convalescent COVID-19. Source material: peripheral blood. V usage is TRBV4-2 and J usage is TRBJ2-5; 7 bases fit TRBD2. The CDR3 DNA follows: TGTGCCAGCAGCCAAGGGGCGGGAGATCTGGAGACCCAGTACTTC. Encoded protein: CASSQGAGDLETQYF.